This T cell receptor (beta chain) was retrieved from a study of identical twins. This clonotype was seen at least ten times. TCRdb reprocessed the 5' RACE reads with MiXCR, giving one entry per CDR3 protein. The table lists about 250,000 distinct CDR3 sequences, 7.5% of them singletons. V was shortened by 1 base and J by 6 bases, with 13 bases between the two germline ends. Germline CDR1 SNHLY, CDR2 FYNNEI. The CDR3 is 14 residues long. This sample was shared with a second study, whose subject was yellow fever vaccine responses in identical twins.

The chain has TRBV2 and TRBJ2-7; D uncertain. The sequencing sample was made of CD8+ T cells sorted from blood. The TCR originated in a woman aged 18-29 years in good health. CDR3 DNA sequence: TGTGCCAGCAGTGAAGAAGGACCCCACGGCGAGCAGTACTTC. Its protein product is CASSEEGPHGEQYF.